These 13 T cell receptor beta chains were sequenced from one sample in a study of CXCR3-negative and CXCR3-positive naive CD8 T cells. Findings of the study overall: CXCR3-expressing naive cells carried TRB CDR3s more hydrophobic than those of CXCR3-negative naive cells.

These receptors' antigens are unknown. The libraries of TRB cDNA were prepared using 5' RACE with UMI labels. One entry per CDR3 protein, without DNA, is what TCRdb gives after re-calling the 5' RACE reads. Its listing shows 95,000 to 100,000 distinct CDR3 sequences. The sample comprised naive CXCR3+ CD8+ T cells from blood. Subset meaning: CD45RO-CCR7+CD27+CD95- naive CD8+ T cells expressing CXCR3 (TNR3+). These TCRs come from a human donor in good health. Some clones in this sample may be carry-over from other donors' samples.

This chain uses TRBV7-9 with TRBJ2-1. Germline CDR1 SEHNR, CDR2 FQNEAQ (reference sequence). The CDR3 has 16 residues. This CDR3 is CASSSEASAVYNERFF.

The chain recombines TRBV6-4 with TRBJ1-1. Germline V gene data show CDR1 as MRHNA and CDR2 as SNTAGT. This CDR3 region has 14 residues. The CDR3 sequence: CASRAGGGNTEAFF.

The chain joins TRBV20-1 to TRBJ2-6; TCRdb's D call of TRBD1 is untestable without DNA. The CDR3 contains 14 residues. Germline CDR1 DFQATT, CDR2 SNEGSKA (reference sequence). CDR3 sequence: CSARDRGQPNVLTF.

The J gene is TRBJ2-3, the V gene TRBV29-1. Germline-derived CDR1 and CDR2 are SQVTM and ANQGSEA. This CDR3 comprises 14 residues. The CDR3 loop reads CSVEDRWLVDTQYF.

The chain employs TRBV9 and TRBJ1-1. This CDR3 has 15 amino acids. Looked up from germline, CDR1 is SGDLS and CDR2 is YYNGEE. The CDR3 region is CASSVVAGRNTEAFF.

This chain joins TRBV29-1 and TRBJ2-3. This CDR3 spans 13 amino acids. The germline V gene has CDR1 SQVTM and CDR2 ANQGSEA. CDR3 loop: CSVIYITTDTQYF.

The CDR3 reads CASSLRIETGNTEAFF. This rearrangement joins TRBV7-9 to TRBJ1-1; TCRdb selects TRBD1, and the lack of DNA leaves this call unchecked. Germline V lookup: CDR1 SEHNR, CDR2 FQNEAQ (reference sequence). The CDR3 consists of 16 residues.

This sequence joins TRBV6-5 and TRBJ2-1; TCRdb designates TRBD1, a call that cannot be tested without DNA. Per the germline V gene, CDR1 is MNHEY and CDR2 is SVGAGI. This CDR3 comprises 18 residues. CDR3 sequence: CASSSPRWGLDQLNEQFF.

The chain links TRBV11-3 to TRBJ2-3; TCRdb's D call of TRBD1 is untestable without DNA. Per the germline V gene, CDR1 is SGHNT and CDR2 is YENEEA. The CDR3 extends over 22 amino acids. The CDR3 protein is CASSLGPYHRDSELFPLGTQYF.

CDR3: CASSDGLAGNTDTQYF. The rearrangement links TRBV6-4 to TRBJ2-3; absent DNA, TCRdb's TRBD2 call cannot be checked. The germline V gene has CDR1 MRHNA and CDR2 SNTAGT. CDR3 length: 16 amino acids.

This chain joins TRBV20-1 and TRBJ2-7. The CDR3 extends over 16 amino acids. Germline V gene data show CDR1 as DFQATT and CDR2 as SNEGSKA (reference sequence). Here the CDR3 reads CSARDLFAREPSEQYF.

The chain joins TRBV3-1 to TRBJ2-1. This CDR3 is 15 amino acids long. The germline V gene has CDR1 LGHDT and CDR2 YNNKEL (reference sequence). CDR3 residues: CASSQDLGDYNEQFF.

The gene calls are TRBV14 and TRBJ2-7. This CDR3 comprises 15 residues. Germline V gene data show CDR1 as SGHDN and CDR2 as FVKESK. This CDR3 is CASSQVDGTPYEQYF.